This T cell receptor (beta chain) was profiled in a study of cytomegalovirus exposure and HLA in healthy donors. Background on the study: Earlier, 150 million to 200 million T cells were analyzed, and some 120 million unique TCR beta sequences were found among them.

Study-wide results and limits: The listing of roughly 160 TCR beta chains classed them as cytomegalovirus-associated. Later analysis indicated greater clonal expansion among HLA-associated TCR beta chains than among equally common other chains. Among the most significant clusters, several appeared linked to common viral pathogens in a later analysis.

PCR involved 60 Vbeta and 13 Jbeta primers. The method was immunoSEQ multiplex PCR; TCRdb's version includes in-frame clones alone and lacks a portion of them. In the table there are roughly 130,000 clones, about 66% of which are singletons. The ends were cut back, 3 bases at V and 6 bases at J, with 16 bases in the middle. Germline V gene data show CDR1 as SGHTS and CDR2 as YDEGEE. The CDR3 has 14 amino acids. Notes on this clone: Antigen unknown.

The sequence was collected from a male donor in good health and CMV-seronegative. The V and J genes are TRBV5-8 and TRBJ2-7, with a tentative D call TRBD1 (6 bases). Sequencing input: PBMCs. In nucleotides, the CDR3 is TGTGCCAGCAGCTCACCCTTCCGGGACACCGAGCAGTACTTC. Translated: CASSSPFRDTEQYF.